The 10 T cell receptor beta chains below all came from one sample that was sequenced in a study of blood T cell repertoires in COVID-19. Here immunoSEQ multiplex PCR was the method, and the copy in TCRdb shows in-frame clones only, minus some. The sample carries 140,000 to 150,000 clones, 65% to 80% recorded once. What was sequenced was peripheral blood. The receptors derive from a man aged 50 to 59 with acute or convalescent COVID-19.

The chain uses TRBV4-1 and TRBJ1-3, with D unclear. V dropped 4 bases and J dropped 0 bases, with 16 bases sitting between them. Germline V CDR1 and CDR2: MGHRA, YSYEKL. There are 17 residues in the CDR3. The CDR3 DNA is TGCGCCAGCAGCCCCCTCGCGGGTCGGTTCTCTGGAAACACCATATATTTT. This sequence encodes CASSPLAGRFSGNTIYF.

This clone showed up just a few times. The chain is built from TRBV29-1 and TRBJ1-2; TRBD1 aligns across 7 bases. Per the germline V gene, CDR1 is SQVTM and CDR2 is ANQGSEA. Trimming cost V 6 bases and J 4 bases; bases outside gene matches: 5. The CDR3 is 12 amino acids. CDR3 bases: TGCAGCGTCTTGGCAGGGGGCTATGGCTACACCTTC. Its protein is CSVLAGGYGYTF.

There are a few counts of this clone. V and J are TRBV2 and TRBJ1-2, with 7 bases that match TRBD1. The V segment lost 5 bases and the J segment 7 bases; nucleotides outside the gene matches: 10. Germline V gives CDR1 SNHLY, CDR2 FYNNEI. The CDR3 is made up of 14 amino acids. DNA of the CDR3: TGTGCCAGCAGTAAAGGACAGGTCGTGCCTGGCTACACCTTC. This sequence encodes CASSKGQVVPGYTF.

The rearrangement uses TRBV6-5 and TRBJ2-3, with D possibly matching TRBD2 (5 bases). Trimming removed 2 bases at V and 3 bases at J, with 12 bases between. The germline CDR1 and CDR2 sequences are MNHEY and SVGAGI. CDR3 length equals 15 residues. DNA for the CDR3: TGTGCCAGCAGTTACCGGGGTAGCGAGACAGATACGCAGTATTTT. Protein sequence: CASSYRGSETDTQYF.

This clone was counted a single time. The chain joins TRBV5-6 to TRBJ1-6, with 8 bases aligning to TRBD1. CDR3 length: 15 amino acids. Germline lookup yields CDR1 SGHDT and CDR2 YYEEEE. V was pared by 4 bases and J by 8 bases, with 8 bases of the junction left unmatched. The CDR3: CASSPPGGMDSPLHF. The DNA of the CDR3 is TGTGCCAGCAGCCCCCCAGGGGGCATGGATTCACCCCTCCACTTT.

CDR3 in DNA: TGTGCCAGTAGTCCCCAGGGTTTTGGCTACACCTTC. It codes for CASSPQGFGYTF. The J gene is TRBJ1-2, the V gene TRBV19, with TRBD1 as a possible D gene (5 bases). This CDR3 is 12 amino acids long. Trimming removed 5 bases from V and 7 bases from J, with 11 bases in between. Germline lookup yields CDR1 LNHDA and CDR2 SQIVND (reference sequence). The full variable domain, with the rest looked up from reference TRBV19 and TRBJ1-2, is DGGITQSPKYLFRKEGQNVTLSCEQNLNHDAMYWYRQDPGQGLRLIYYSQIVNDFQKGDIAEGYSVSREKKESFPLTVTSAQKNPTAFYLCASSPQGFGYTFGSGTRLTVV.

The J gene is TRBJ2-2, the V gene TRBV2, with 7 bases fitting TRBD1. The CDR3 length is 19 residues. Per the germline V gene, CDR1 is SNHLY and CDR2 is FYNNEI. Trimming cost V 4 bases and J 2 bases; bases outside gene matches: 16. This CDR3 is CASSGTRGQILKNTGELFF. The CDR3 DNA is TGTGCCAGCAGTGGAACTCGGGGACAGATTCTCAAAAACACCGGGGAGCTGTTTTTT.

This sequence joins TRBV5-4 and TRBJ1-1; 11 nucleotides match TRBD1. V lost 4 bases to trimming and J lost 11 bases; unmatched junction nucleotides: 4. The CDR3 consists of 12 residues. Germline V gene sequence: CDR1 SGHNT, CDR2 YYREEE (reference sequence). The DNA of the CDR3 is TGTGCCAGCAGCCTGGACAGGGGGCTTGCTTTCTTT. Translated: CASSLDRGLAFF.

The chain uses TRBV2 and TRBJ1-4, with D possibly matching TRBD1 (6 bases). Germline-derived CDR1 and CDR2 are SNHLY and FYNNEI. The CDR3 consists of 14 residues. The ends were cut back, 5 bases at V and 2 bases at J, with 9 bases in the middle. CDR3: CASSLRGTNEKLFF. The DNA for the CDR3 is TGTGCCAGCAGTCTCAGGGGTACTAATGAAAAACTGTTTTTT.

The rearrangement joins TRBV7-3 to TRBJ2-1, with 7 bases aligning to TRBD1. J was trimmed by 4 bases and V by 5 bases; bases with no gene match: 8. The CDR3 consists of 15 residues. CDR1 and CDR2 from the germline V gene are SGHTA and FQGTGA. The chain's CDR3 is CASSAYSTGYNEQFF. The CDR3 DNA sequence: TGTGCCAGCAGCGCCTACTCGACAGGGTACAATGAGCAGTTCTTC.